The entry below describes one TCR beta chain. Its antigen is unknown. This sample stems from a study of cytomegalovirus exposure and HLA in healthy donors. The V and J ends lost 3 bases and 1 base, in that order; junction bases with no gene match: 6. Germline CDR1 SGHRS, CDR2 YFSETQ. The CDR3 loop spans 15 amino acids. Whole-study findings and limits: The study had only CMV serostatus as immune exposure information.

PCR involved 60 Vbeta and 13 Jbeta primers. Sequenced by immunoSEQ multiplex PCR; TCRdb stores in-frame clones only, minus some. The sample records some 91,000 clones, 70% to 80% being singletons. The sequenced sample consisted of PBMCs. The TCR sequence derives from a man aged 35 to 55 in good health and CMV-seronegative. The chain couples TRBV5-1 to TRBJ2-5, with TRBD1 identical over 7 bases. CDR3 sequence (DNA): TGCGCCAGCAGCTCGGGACAGAGGGCCCAAGAGACCCAGTACTTC. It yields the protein CASSSGQRAQETQYF.